These 9 T cell receptor beta chains came from one sample sequenced in a study of blood T cell repertoires in COVID-19. Sequencing used immunoSEQ multiplex PCR; TCRdb keeps in-frame clones, though not all of them. The table shows some 120,000 clones, with around four fifths occurring only once. Sequencing was done on a sample of peripheral blood. These receptors originate from a human donor in a cohort sampled during active COVID-19.

This clone occurred a few times. This chain connects TRBV7-2 to TRBJ2-7; 12 bases match TRBD2. Per germline, CDR1 SGHTA and CDR2 FQGNSA. The length of the CDR3 is 17 residues. The V gene end was trimmed by 1 base and the J gene end by 4 bases; junction bases not matched to a gene: 8. CDR3 protein: CASSLGAGTSGPYEQYF. In nucleotides, the CDR3 is TGTGCCAGCAGCTTAGGGGCCGGGACTAGCGGGCCTTACGAGCAGTACTTC.

The gene calls are TRBV19 and TRBJ2-1, with 9 bases lining up with TRBD2. CDR1 and CDR2 from the germline V gene are LNHDA and SQIVND (reference sequence). Trimming cost V 6 bases and J 6 bases; bases outside gene matches: 9. CDR3 length: 15 residues. CDR3 in DNA: TGTGCCAGTAGCGTGGCGGGGGGGCTTGGCAATGAGCAGTTCTTC. Amino acids: CASSVAGGLGNEQFF.

The chain recombines TRBV30 with TRBJ2-3, with a tentative D call TRBD2 (6 bases). The germline V gene encodes CDR1 GTSNPN and CDR2 SVGIG (reference sequence). The V gene lost 3 bases and the J gene lost 2 bases, with 15 bases spanning the gap. This CDR3 is 15 amino acids long. CDR3 residues: CAWSRPGLLTDTQYF. DNA of the CDR3: TGTGCCTGGAGCCGACCGGGACTTCTCACAGATACGCAGTATTTT.

In this sample, this clone turned up a few times. J is TRBJ1-1 and V is TRBV18; the match to TRBD1 covers 12 bases. CDR3 length: 17 amino acids. J gave up 5 bases and V 3 bases, and 10 bases lay outside the gene matches. Germline assignment: CDR1 KGHSH and CDR2 LQKENI. This CDR3 reads CASSPGTGGAGGTEAFF. The CDR3, as DNA: TGTGCCAGCTCACCCGGGACAGGGGGCGCGGGCGGAACTGAAGCTTTCTTT.

Details on this clone: Additional DNA sequences in this sample encode the identical CDR3. This chain connects TRBV30 to TRBJ2-2, with 8 bases fitting TRBD2. CDR1 is GTSNPN, CDR2 SVGIG, per germline (reference sequence). V lost 2 bases to trimming and J lost 5 bases; unmatched junction nucleotides: 4. This CDR3 spans 14 amino acids. Here the CDR3 reads CAWSSGLGTGELFF. Here the CDR3 DNA reads TGTGCCTGGAGTTCGGGACTAGGAACCGGGGAGCTGTTTTTT.

The rearrangement uses TRBV4-1 and TRBJ1-2; 8 bases agree with TRBD1. The germline V gene has CDR1 MGHRA and CDR2 YSYEKL. The CDR3 is 15 amino acids. The V and J ends lost 3 bases and 8 bases, in that order; junction bases with no gene match: 11. The CDR3 loop reads CASSHDGQGTQGYTF. The CDR3 nucleotides are TGCGCCAGCAGCCACGACGGACAGGGTACGCAGGGCTACACCTTC.

The rearrangement joins TRBV7-8 to TRBJ2-1; 8 nucleotides agree with TRBD2. Per germline, CDR1 SGHVS and CDR2 FQNEAQ. The CDR3 totals 16 residues. The ends lost 4 bases at V and 9 bases at J; junction bases unmatched: 14. The CDR3 spells CASSSRRSGSRPEQFF. Written as DNA, the CDR3 is TGTGCCAGCAGCTCAAGGAGAAGCGGGAGTAGGCCTGAGCAGTTCTTC.

The chain joins TRBV7-2 to TRBJ2-5; TRBD2 matches at 11 bases. The CDR3 consists of 14 residues. Germline V gene lookup returns CDR1 SGHTA and CDR2 FQGNSA. Trimming removed 6 bases from V and 6 bases from J; junction bases left unmatched: 6. CDR3 residues: CASRRLAGGQTQYF. The CDR3 region has the DNA TGTGCCAGCAGAAGATTAGCGGGGGGGCAGACCCAGTACTTC. Filled out from reference TRBV7-2 and TRBJ2-5, the complete variable domain reads GAGVSQSPSNKVTEKGKDVELRCDPISGHTALYWYRQSLGQGLEFLIYFQGNSAPDKSGLPSDRFSAERTGGSVSTLTIQRTQQEDSAVYLCASRRLAGGQTQYFGPGTRLLVL.

V is TRBV2 and J is TRBJ1-2; perhaps TRBD1 as D (6 bases). CDR1 and CDR2 (germline): SNHLY, FYNNEI. Trimming took 6 bases from V and 3 from J, leaving 20 bases between them. This CDR3 has 16 residues. In DNA form, the CDR3 reads TGTGCCAGCAGCGTAACCGGGACACAGATTTACTATGGCTACACCTTC. It codes for CASSVTGTQIYYGYTF. The entire variable domain, with the rest obtained from reference TRBV2 and TRBJ1-2, is as follows: EPEVTQTPSHQVTQMGQEVILRCVPISNHLYFYWYRQILGQKVEFLVSFYNNEISEKSEIFDDQFSVERPDGSNFTLKIRSTKLEDSAMYFCASSVTGTQIYYGYTFGSGTRLTVV.